A selection of T cell receptor beta chains follows, all from one sample in a study of shared clonotypes between healthy human individuals. Here immunoSEQ multiplex PCR was the method, and the copy in TCRdb shows in-frame clones only, minus some. Among about 1 million clones listed, about 70% were seen once. Sample: memory CD4+ T cells sorted from blood. Receptors originate from a man aged 18 to 29 in good health. Both conserved end residues are part of each CDR3. D genes are given only for firm matches. For some rows the clone size is stated as once, few or many, or as a class when expanded; others skip it.

>TRBJ1-2|once|NA|TRBV2
CASSVLGRDTF
TGTGCCAGCAGTGTTCTAGGGCGTGACACCTTC
>TRBJ1-5|once|TRBD1|TRBV5-6
CASSGQGLTQPQHF
TGTGCCAGCAGCGGACAGGGATTGACTCAGCCCCAGCATTTT
>TRBJ1-2|NA|NA|TRBV2
CASTPEGGYTF
TGTGCCAGCACCCCAGAGGGTGGCTACACCTTC
>TRBJ2-5|NA|NA|TRBV11-2
CASSRDGSVGETQYF
TGTGCCAGCAGCCGCGACGGTTCCGTGGGGGAGACCCAGTACTTC
>TRBJ2-1|NA|TRBD1|TRBV10-3
CAISEGQGARYEQFF
TGTGCCATCAGTGAAGGGCAGGGGGCGCGTTATGAGCAGTTCTTC
>TRBJ1-2|few|NA|TRBV10-3
CAISESKSGDGYTF
TGTGCCATCAGTGAGTCGAAGTCAGGGGATGGCTACACCTTC
>TRBJ2-2|NA|NA|TRBV6-1
CASINLASNTGELFF
TGTGCCAGCATTAACCTAGCGTCGAACACCGGGGAGCTGTTTTTT
>TRBJ1-1|NA|NA|TRBV5-1
CASSLAEGTEAFF
TGCGCCAGCAGCTTGGCCGAAGGCACTGAAGCTTTCTTT
>TRBJ2-3|NA|NA|TRBV10-3
CAISEHLSEQYF
TGTGCCATCAGTGAGCACCTTAGTGAGCAGTATTTT
>TRBJ1-1|NA|TRBD1|TRBV6-5
CASSFKGARGTEAFF
TGTGCCAGCAGTTTCAAGGGGGCGCGGGGGACTGAAGCTTTCTTT
>TRBJ1-2|NA|NA|TRBV21-1
CASSEKKGTGGGYTF
TGTGCCAGCAGCGAAAAGAAAGGGACAGGGGGTGGCTACACCTTC
>TRBJ2-5|NA|TRBD1|TRBV11-3
CASSFRGPQETQYF
TGTGCCAGCAGCTTCAGGGGGCCGCAGGAGACCCAGTACTTC
>TRBJ2-7|NA|NA|TRBV4-1
CASSQRGDVDEQYF
TGCGCCAGCAGCCAACGAGGGGACGTCGACGAGCAGTACTTC
>TRBJ1-2|NA|NA|TRBV30
CAWSVTGPLGGYTF
TGTGCCTGGAGTGTAACAGGCCCCCTCGGTGGCTACACCTTC
>TRBJ2-1|NA|NA|TRBV5-1
CASSLVGAGAVNEQFF
TGCGCCAGCAGCTTGGTGGGGGCGGGAGCGGTAAATGAGCAGTTCTTC
>TRBJ1-5|NA|NA|TRBV2
CASCSEGTQPQHF
TGTGCCAGCTGCTCTGAGGGGACTCAGCCCCAGCATTTT
>TRBJ2-3|NA|TRBD1|TRBV27
CASSLIQGITDTQYF
TGTGCCAGCAGTTTGATACAGGGGATCACAGATACGCAGTATTTT
>TRBJ2-2|few|NA|TRBV19
CASSISARRGPGELFF
TGTGCCAGTAGTATATCTGCCAGGCGAGGTCCCGGGGAGCTGTTTTTT
>TRBJ2-7|NA|NA|TRBV10-3
CAISEGQTGRYEQYF
TGTGCCATCAGTGAAGGACAGACGGGCCGCTACGAGCAGTACTTC
>TRBJ1-5|NA|NA|TRBV2
CASSEGQGGNQPQHF
TGTGCCAGCAGTGAAGGGCAGGGAGGAAATCAGCCCCAGCATTTT
>TRBJ2-7|NA|TRBD1|TRBV18
CASSIGQGVNEQYF
TGTGCCAGCTCGATCGGACAGGGTGTCAACGAGCAGTACTTC
>TRBJ1-5|NA|NA|TRBV10-3
CATKAQGFGSNQPQHF
TGTGCCACAAAAGCTCAGGGATTCGGAAGCAATCAGCCCCAGCATTTT
>TRBJ1-2|NA|TRBD1|TRBV28
CASSLLEQGAKNYGYTF
TGTGCCAGCAGTTTATTGGAGCAGGGGGCGAAAAACTATGGCTACACCTTC
>TRBJ2-3|few|TRBD1|TRBV18
CASSQTGQGTDTQYF
TGTGCCAGCTCACAGACGGGACAGGGCACAGATACGCAGTATTTT
>TRBJ1-5|NA|TRBD1|TRBV2
CASSVDRGNQPQHF
TGTGCCAGCAGTGTCGACAGGGGCAATCAGCCCCAGCATTTT
>TRBJ1-6|NA|NA|TRBV18
CASSPRLGEGGNSPLHF
TGTGCCAGCTCACCACGGTTGGGAGAAGGAGGGAATTCACCCCTCCACTTT
>TRBJ2-3|once|TRBD1|TRBV11-3
CASSFDRGDTQYF
TGTGCCAGCAGCTTTGACAGGGGAGATACGCAGTATTTT
>TRBJ1-2|NA|NA|TRBV27
CASSSRGNYGYTF
TGTGCCAGCAGTTCCCGCGGGAACTATGGCTACACCTTC
>TRBJ2-5|NA|TRBD2|TRBV2
CASSAGTSGRAGETQYF
TGTGCCAGCAGTGCCGGGACTAGCGGGAGGGCCGGAGAGACCCAGTACTTC
>TRBJ2-5|NA|NA|TRBV11-2
CASSPGRAAQETQYF
TGTGCCAGCAGCCCCGGGCGGGCCGCACAAGAGACCCAGTACTTC
>TRBJ2-3|NA|NA|TRBV5-1
CASSLALVGDTQYF
TGCGCCAGCAGCTTGGCACTCGTCGGAGATACGCAGTATTTT
>TRBJ2-7|NA|NA|TRBV6-6
CASERQEYYEQYF
TGTGCCAGCGAAAGGCAGGAGTACTACGAGCAGTACTTC
>TRBJ2-6|NA|NA|TRBV5-6
CASSPSGANVLTF
TGTGCCAGCTCCCCCTCTGGGGCCAACGTCCTGACTTTC
>TRBJ1-4|NA|TRBD1|TRBV6-1
CASSDARTGEKLFF
TGTGCCAGCAGTGACGCCAGGACAGGGGAAAAACTGTTTTTT
>TRBJ2-7|NA|NA|TRBV12-5
CASGLEDFGEQYF
TGTGCTAGTGGTTTGGAGGACTTTGGCGAGCAGTACTTC
>TRBJ2-1|NA|NA|TRBV7-2
CASSLSRDNEQFF
TGTGCCAGCAGCTTAAGTCGGGACAATGAGCAGTTCTTC
>TRBJ2-7|NA|NA|TRBV11-3
CASSLSPGFSYEQYF
TGTGCCAGCAGCTTAAGTCCGGGGTTCTCCTACGAGCAGTACTTC